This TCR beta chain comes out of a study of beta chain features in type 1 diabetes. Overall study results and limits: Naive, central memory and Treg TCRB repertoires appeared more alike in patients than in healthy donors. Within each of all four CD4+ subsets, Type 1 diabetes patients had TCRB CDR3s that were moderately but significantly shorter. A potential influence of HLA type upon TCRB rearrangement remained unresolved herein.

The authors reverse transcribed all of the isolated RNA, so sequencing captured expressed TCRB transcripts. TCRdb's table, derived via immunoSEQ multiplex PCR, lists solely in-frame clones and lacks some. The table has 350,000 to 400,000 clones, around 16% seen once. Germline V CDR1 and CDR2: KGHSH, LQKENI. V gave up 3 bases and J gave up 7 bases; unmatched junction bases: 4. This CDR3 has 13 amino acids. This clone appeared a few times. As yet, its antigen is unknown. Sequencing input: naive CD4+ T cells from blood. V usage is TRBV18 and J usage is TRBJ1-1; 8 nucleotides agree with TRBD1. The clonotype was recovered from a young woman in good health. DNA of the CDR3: TGTGCCAGCTCACCGGACAGGGAAGGTGAAGCTTTCTTT. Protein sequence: CASSPDREGEAFF.